This T cell receptor (beta chain) was recovered during a study of CD8 T cells in ankylosing spondylitis. As for this clonotype: The antigen is unknown.

It was by quantitative 5'-RACE with molecular barcodes that TCR beta libraries were made. TCRdb reprocessed the 5' RACE reads via MiXCR and lists one record per CDR3 protein. The table lists a few hundred thousand distinct CDR3 sequences, around 24% of them singletons. Study-wide findings and caveats: Ankylosing spondylitis blood appeared to carry a characteristic TCR beta motif of several highly homologous variants. Clones linked to disease, bearing a CD8+ phenotype, were relatively rare in peripheral blood. Disease-linked clones reportedly concentrated significantly in matched ankylosing spondylitis synovial fluid. Earlier work had already found some motif variants in reactive arthritis synovial fluid and blood.

This CDR3 contains 17 residues. V lost 2 bases, J lost 4 bases, and 21 bases lay in between. Germline V gene sequence: CDR1 DFQATT, CDR2 SNEGSKA (reference sequence). Sequenced: blood, either unsorted or a sorted T cell fraction (not recorded which). This receptor was obtained from a male donor with ankylosing spondylitis. The chain is built from TRBV20-1 and TRBJ1-5, with D possibly matching TRBD1 (5 bases). The CDR3 nucleotides read TGCAGTGCTAGACGGTCGATTTACGGGGGGGGAAATCAGCCCCAGCATTTT. This translates into CSARRSIYGGGNQPQHF.